The next 32 T cell receptor beta chains were all read from a single sample in a study of shared clonotypes between healthy human individuals. Assay used: immunoSEQ multiplex PCR; TCRdb lists only in-frame clones, some missing. The sample yields under 2,500,000 clones, almost 96% seen once. The sequencing input was naive CD4+ T cells sorted from blood. Documented subset: CD45RA+ positively selected. Every receptor here comes from a man between 18 and 35 years old in good health.

V usage is TRBV20-1 and J usage is TRBJ2-7, with D uncertain. This CDR3 contains 11 residues. CDR1 is DFQATT and CDR2 is SNEGSKA in the germline V gene (reference sequence). The germline V and J ends were trimmed by 5 bases and 4 bases, with 9 bases remaining between them. The CDR3 sequence: CSAVTLYEQYF. CDR3 bases: TGCAGTGCTGTGACTCTTTACGAGCAGTACTTC.

Concerning this clone itself: At one boundary the junction diverges from the germline segment, which might be a read error. V usage is TRBV7-3 and J usage is TRBJ1-5; 7 bases align to TRBD1. Germline loops: CDR1 SGHTA, CDR2 FQGTGA. This CDR3 contains 13 residues. CDR3 in DNA: TGTGCCAGCAGCGTAACAGGGGACCAGCCCCAGCATTTT. Translated: CASSVTGDQPQHF.

This chain connects TRBV30 to TRBJ2-1; D remains unclear. The germline V gene has CDR1 GTSNPN and CDR2 SVGIG (reference sequence). The CDR3 extends over 12 amino acids. V was shortened by 3 bases and J by 8 bases, with 11 bases between the two germline ends. CDR3 in amino acids: CAWRVTPHEQFF. CDR3 nucleotide sequence: TGTGCCTGGAGAGTGACCCCCCATGAGCAGTTCTTC.

Concerning this clone: Other DNA sequences within the sample encode an identical CDR3. The chain couples TRBV5-1 to TRBJ2-3, with TRBD2 matching 9 bases. J was trimmed by 4 bases and V by 2 bases; bases with no gene match: 5. The CDR3 runs to 15 residues. CDR1 SGHRS and CDR2 YFSETQ come from the germline V gene. The CDR3 bases are TGCGCCAGCAGCTTTAGCGGGAGAGGCGCAGATACGCAGTATTTT. This codes for CASSFSGRGADTQYF.

As regards this clone: At the DNA level, this CDR3 is encoded by other sequences in the same sample as well. The rearrangement joins TRBV18 to TRBJ1-1; D is unresolved. Germline CDR1 and CDR2: KGHSH and LQKENI. V shed 3 bases and J shed 1 base, with 6 bases lying between them. This CDR3 spans 13 amino acids. The CDR3: CASSPSGNTEAFF. CDR3 bases: TGTGCCAGCTCACCGTCGGGGAACACTGAAGCTTTCTTT.

The genes are TRBV4-3 and TRBJ1-2; D is undetermined. The CDR3 loop spans 15 amino acids. The V end was cut by 0 bases, the J end by 4 bases, with 12 bases between. Germline loops: CDR1 LGHNA, CDR2 YSLEER. The CDR3 sequence: CASSQELPGSYGYTF. For the CDR3, the DNA is TGCGCCAGCAGCCAAGAACTTCCAGGATCCTATGGCTACACCTTC.

The genes are TRBV30 and TRBJ2-5, with a tentative D call TRBD1 (6 bases). The germline V gene has CDR1 GTSNPN and CDR2 SVGIG (reference sequence). The CDR3 spans 13 residues. V was shortened by 3 bases and J by 0 bases, with 8 bases between the two germline ends. The CDR3 region has the DNA TGTGCCTGGAGACAGGGATACCAAGAGACCCAGTACTTC. Protein sequence: CAWRQGYQETQYF.

The rearrangement links TRBV28 to TRBJ1-2; D gene unclear. V was cut by 7 bases and J by 4 bases, with 10 bases left in between. The CDR3 is 12 residues long. Germline values: CDR1 MDHEN, CDR2 SYDVKM. CDR3 residues: CASTMDPYGYTF. For the CDR3, the DNA is TGTGCCAGCACGATGGATCCCTATGGCTACACCTTC.

This rearrangement joins TRBV10-3 to TRBJ2-2, with D unclear. The CDR3 has 13 amino acids. V was pared by 7 bases and J by 5 bases, with 11 bases between. CDR1 ENHRY and CDR2 SYGVKD come from the germline V gene. CDR3 protein: CAITKDGTGELFF. The CDR3 DNA sequence: TGTGCCATCACTAAAGATGGGACCGGGGAGCTGTTTTTT.

V usage is TRBV27 and J usage is TRBJ1-6, with D possibly TRBD1 on 5 matching bases. The V end lost 4 bases, the J end lost 2 bases, and 12 bases lay between the germline ends. This CDR3 comprises 16 residues. In germline, CDR1 is MNHEY, CDR2 SMNVEV (reference sequence). CDR3 coding DNA: TGTGCCAGCAGTTACTCCGGGACCACCTATAATTCACCCCTCCACTTT. Translating gives CASSYSGTTYNSPLHF.

The genes are TRBV5-4 and TRBJ1-1; D perhaps matches TRBD1 (6 bases). V lost 4 bases to trimming and J lost 0 bases, with 10 bases between them. CDR3 size: 14 residues. Germline CDR1 reads SGHNT; CDR2 reads YYREEE (reference sequence). In nucleotides, the CDR3 is TGTGCCAGCAGCCAGGACAGTATGAACACTGAAGCTTTCTTT. Protein product: CASSQDSMNTEAFF.

This rearrangement joins TRBV7-9 to TRBJ1-1; D uncertain. The V end lost 1 base, the J end lost 5 bases, and 11 bases lay between the germline ends. The CDR3 is 14 amino acids. CDR1 and CDR2 from the germline V gene are SEHNR and FQNEAQ (reference sequence). The CDR3 DNA reads TGTGCCAGCAGCTTAGATCCGAAATGGACTGAAGCTTTCTTT. It codes for CASSLDPKWTEAFF.

The chain is built from TRBV27 and TRBJ1-6; a weak D match, TRBD1 (5 bases). CDR3 size: 16 residues. Trimming took off 7 bases at V and 0 bases at J, with 13 bases between the two ends. From germline, CDR1 is MNHEY and CDR2 SMNVEV (reference sequence). The CDR3 region has the DNA TGTGCCAGCAAAACGAGGGGAGGCTCCTATAATTCACCCCTCCACTTT. Translation gives CASKTRGGSYNSPLHF.

In this sample, this clone turned up once. The chain recombines TRBV30 with TRBJ1-1; D remains ambiguous. This CDR3 comprises 12 residues. Germline V lookup: CDR1 GTSNPN, CDR2 SVGIG (reference sequence). Trimming stripped 5 bases from V and 1 base from J, with 8 bases between. CDR3 in amino acids: CAWGSGNTEAFF. The CDR3 bases are TGTGCCTGGGGCTCAGGGAACACTGAAGCTTTCTTT.

This CDR3 reads CATSRGRDSYGYTF. The DNA of the CDR3 is TGTGCCACCAGCAGAGGGCGAGACAGCTATGGCTACACCTTC. The chain carries TRBV15 and TRBJ1-2; perhaps TRBD1 as D (5 bases). Germline V gives CDR1 LNHNV, CDR2 YYDKDF (reference sequence). Trimming shortened V by 1 base and J by 4 bases, and 10 bases separated the two germline ends. This CDR3 region has 14 residues.

The chain uses TRBV14 and TRBJ2-5, with D possibly matching TRBD2 (6 bases). Germline CDR1 SGHDN, CDR2 FVKESK. V lost 1 base to trimming and J lost 2 bases, with 11 bases between them. CDR3 size: 15 residues. The CDR3 DNA reads as TGTGCCAGCAGCCAAGCCTTGGGGACTCAAGAGACCCAGTACTTC. Translated: CASSQALGTQETQYF.

The chain links TRBV6-6 to TRBJ2-7, with D possibly being TRBD1 (5 bases). The V end lost 1 base, the J end lost 2 bases, and 12 bases lay between the germline ends. Germline V gene data show CDR1 as MNHNY and CDR2 as SVGAGI (reference sequence). CDR3 length: 15 residues. Here the CDR3 reads CASSYFVGQAYEQYF. As DNA, the CDR3 is TGTGCCAGCAGTTACTTTGTCGGACAAGCCTACGAGCAGTACTTC.

V and J are TRBV6-5 and TRBJ2-7; D gene uncertain. This CDR3 has 15 residues. Germline V gene data show CDR1 as MNHEY and CDR2 as SVGAGI. V was cut by 6 bases and J by 0 bases, with 15 bases left in between. The CDR3 DNA follows: TGTGCCAGCAGCCCAACCCCTGGCCTCTCCTACGAGCAGTACTTC. The encoded protein is CASSPTPGLSYEQYF.

The genes are TRBV10-2 and TRBJ2-4; tentatively, D is TRBD2 (7 bases). Germline-derived CDR1 and CDR2 are WSHSY and SAAADI. V was trimmed by 0 bases and J by 5 bases, leaving 8 bases between them. The CDR3 contains 14 residues. CDR3 loop: CASSESGGQNIQYF. The CDR3 DNA reads as TGCGCCAGCAGTGAGTCGGGGGGGCAAAACATTCAGTACTTC.

The V and J genes are TRBV6-5 and TRBJ2-6, with D possibly being TRBD1 (6 bases). CDR1 MNHEY and CDR2 SVGAGI come from the germline V gene. The CDR3 has 15 residues. V was pared by 5 bases and J by 2 bases, with 10 bases between. CDR3 sequence (DNA): TGTGCCAGCAGTCACAGGGCCACTGGGGCCAACGTCCTGACTTTC. It encodes CASSHRATGANVLTF.

V usage is TRBV21-1 and J usage is TRBJ1-2; the D call TRBD1 from the table was never checked on the DNA. TRBV21-1 is shown as a pseudogene. The CDR3 runs to 16 residues. DNA for the CDR3: TGTGCCAGCAGCACCTGGAGGAGGGGGCTCGAGTATGGCTACACCTTC. Protein: CASSTWRRGLEYGYTF.

The chain combines TRBV27 with TRBJ2-7, with 8 bases that match TRBD1. The V gene end was trimmed by 4 bases and the J gene end by 5 bases; junction bases not matched to a gene: 13. In germline, CDR1 is MNHEY, CDR2 SMNVEV (reference sequence). The CDR3 is made up of 16 amino acids. CDR3 bases: TGTGCCAGCAGTTCCATACCGGACAGGGTGTCCAACGAGCAGTACTTC. It translates to CASSSIPDRVSNEQYF.

The chain combines TRBV18 with TRBJ2-6; 12 nucleotides agree with TRBD2. Unmatched junction bases numbered 3, after V lost 0 bases and J lost 0 bases. The germline gives CDR1 KGHSH, CDR2 LQKENI. This CDR3 spans 19 amino acids. Here the CDR3 reads CASSPPLAGGFSGANVLTF. As DNA, the CDR3 is TGTGCCAGCTCACCACCACTAGCGGGGGGTTTCTCTGGGGCCAACGTCCTGACTTTC.

The chain joins TRBV14 to TRBJ1-4; D is unclear. In germline, CDR1 is SGHDN, CDR2 FVKESK. Trimming took 1 base from V and 0 from J, leaving 9 bases between them. The CDR3 runs 16 residues. DNA for the CDR3: TGTGCCAGCAGCCAAGTCTCACGGGCAACTAATGAAAAACTGTTTTTT. It yields the protein CASSQVSRATNEKLFF.

The V gene is TRBV7-9, the J gene TRBJ2-3; no firm D call. This CDR3 spans 16 amino acids. From germline, CDR1 is SEHNR and CDR2 FQNEAQ (reference sequence). The V end was cut by 5 bases, the J end by 0 bases, with 15 bases between. The CDR3 region has the DNA TGTGCCAGCAGCCATACCGAGTATCTTAGCACAGATACGCAGTATTTT. Encoded protein: CASSHTEYLSTDTQYF.

The rearrangement joins TRBV28 to TRBJ1-1, with a weak D call TRBD1 (5 bases). V lost 6 bases and J lost 4, with 12 bases in between. The CDR3 loop spans 13 amino acids. CDR1 and CDR2 from the germline V gene are MDHEN and SYDVKM. CDR3 sequence (DNA): TGTGCCAGCAGCCCGCCGGGGACCACTGAAGCTTTCTTT. Amino acids: CASSPPGTTEAFF.

A note on this clone: Additional DNA sequences in this sample encode the identical CDR3. This chain connects TRBV9 to TRBJ2-1, with TRBD2 identical over 8 bases. Germline assignment: CDR1 SGDLS and CDR2 YYNGEE. V lost 2 bases to trimming and J lost 5 bases; unmatched junction nucleotides: 3. The CDR3 is 14 residues long. The DNA for the CDR3 is TGTGCCAGCAGCGTCAGCGGGGGACACAATGAGCAGTTCTTC. This gives the protein CASSVSGGHNEQFF.

The J gene is TRBJ1-6, the V gene TRBV5-1; D remains unclear. This CDR3 contains 14 residues. Between the trimmed V and J ends, which lost 0 bases and 7 bases, there was a span of 8 bases. CDR1 is SGHRS, CDR2 YFSETQ, per germline. DNA of the CDR3: TGCGCCAGCAGCTTGGTCGGTTTCAATTCACCCCTCCACTTT. Encoded protein: CASSLVGFNSPLHF.

The gene calls are TRBV5-4 and TRBJ2-6; maybe TRBD2 (7 bases). CDR1 and CDR2 (germline): SGHNT, YYREEE (reference sequence). V was pared by 2 bases and J by 2 bases, with 8 bases between. The CDR3 is made up of 15 amino acids. CDR3 sequence: CASSFGGPGANVLTF. The CDR3 coding sequence is TGTGCCAGCAGCTTCGGGGGGCCTGGGGCCAACGTCCTGACTTTC. Together with reference TRBV5-4 and TRBJ2-6, the CDR3 gives the full variable domain: ETGVTQSPTHLIKTRGQQVTLRCSSQSGHNTVSWYQQALGQGPQFIFQYYREEENGRGNFPPRFSGLQFPNYSSELNVNALELDDSALYLCASSFGGPGANVLTFGAGSRLTVL.

The gene calls are TRBV9 and TRBJ2-1; tentatively, D is TRBD2 (7 bases). This CDR3 region has 15 residues. Germline loops: CDR1 SGDLS, CDR2 YYNGEE. Trimming cost V 3 bases and J 2 bases, with 12 bases left between them. The CDR3, as DNA: TGTGCCAGCAGCGCCGGGGGGCAAGCCTACAATGAGCAGTTCTTC. Amino acids: CASSAGGQAYNEQFF.

A word on this clone: Other DNA sequences in the same sample also yield this CDR3. This chain joins TRBV29-1 and TRBJ2-7, with D unclear. V gave up 4 bases and J gave up 1 base, with 8 bases separating them. The V gene's germline CDR1 is SQVTM and CDR2 ANQGSEA. The CDR3 runs 12 residues. This CDR3 reads CSVVGSSYEQYF. In DNA, the CDR3 is TGCAGCGTTGTGGGCAGTTCCTACGAGCAGTACTTC.

The genes are TRBV7-2 and TRBJ2-2; 8 bases fit TRBD1. The CDR3 has 15 amino acids. V shed 6 bases and J 1 base; nucleotides not matched to a gene: 4. The germline V gene has CDR1 SGHTA and CDR2 FQGNSA. Written as DNA, the CDR3 is TGTGCCAGCAGGCGACAGGGGCTGAACACCGGGGAGCTGTTTTTT. It specifies CASRRQGLNTGELFF.